This T cell receptor beta chain stems from a study of shared clonotypes between healthy human individuals. This CDR3 has 18 residues. The germline CDR1 and CDR2 sequences are SQVTM and ANQGSEA. V lost 6 bases and J lost 3; bases outside the gene matches: 13. Profiled with immunoSEQ multiplex PCR; TCRdb holds only in-frame clones, not every one. The table lists a few million clones, approximately 95% of them singletons, with 0.39% in the top ten. The specimen sequenced was naive CD4+ T cells from PBMCs. The subset was: CD45RA+ positively selected. This receptor was identified in a man between 18 and 29 years old in good health. Some clones in this sample may be carry-over from other donors' samples. The rearrangement joins TRBV29-1 to TRBJ2-2, with 13 bases fitting TRBD2. The CDR3 region has the DNA TGCAGCGTCCTTCCGGGACTAGCGGGAATCGAGTACACCGGGGAGCTGTTTTTT. Translated, it gives CSVLPGLAGIEYTGELFF.